Sequencing of this T cell receptor (beta chain) was carried out in a study of cytomegalovirus exposure and HLA in healthy donors. The PCR employed 60 Vbeta primers together with 13 Jbeta primers. The repertoire was sequenced with immunoSEQ multiplex PCR; TCRdb's copy has only in-frame clones and lacks some. Its listing shows around 50,000 clones. A note on this clone: Its specificity is not known.

Study-wide results and limits: For most TCR beta V segments, an earlier analysis put the productive rate at about 87% or about 30% of the time. Immune exposure data for these donors was limited to CMV serostatus.

Deletions cut 0 bases from V and 4 bases from J, with 7 bases between. The CDR3 covers 13 residues. Germline lookup yields CDR1 SGHRS and CDR2 YFSETQ. The receptor was isolated from a woman in her 50s in good health and CMV-seropositive. Material: PBMCs. The rearrangement uses TRBV5-1 and TRBJ1-2; D unclear. CDR3 amino acids: CASSLDGTYGYTF. CDR3 coding DNA: TGCGCCAGCAGCTTGGACGGTACCTATGGCTACACCTTC.